The T cell receptor (beta chain) under discussion was sequenced for a study of CD8 T cells in Susac syndrome. High-throughput TCR beta sequencing covered peripheral CD8+ and CD4+ T cells. The multiple sclerosis controls consisted of treatment-naive patients with relapsing-remitting disease, either stable or active. Random hexamers were used to reverse transcribe roughly 0.45 to 1 ug of RNA. TCRdb processed the immunoSEQ multiplex PCR reads anew with MiXCR; each CDR3 protein has one entry. The sample holds over 350,000 distinct CDR3 sequences, more than 80% seen once. From germline, CDR1 is LGHDT and CDR2 YNNKEL (reference sequence). This CDR3 is built from 12 residues. Trimming took off 2 bases at V and 4 bases at J, with 6 bases between the two ends.

Material for sequencing was CD8+ T cells from PBMCs. The chain recombines TRBV3-1 with TRBJ2-7; D remains unclear. The clonotype was recovered from a human donor with multiple sclerosis. Here the CDR3 DNA reads TGTGCCAGCAGCCAAACCATATACGAGCAGTACTTC. Amino acids: CASSQTIYEQYF.